This T cell receptor beta chain emerged from a study of graft-versus-host responses after intestinal transplantation. Findings of the study overall: The study associated peak circulating GvH clone levels with early post-transplant HvG declines.

The table came from immunoSEQ multiplex PCR; TCRdb's copy has only in-frame clones and leaves some out. Of 25,000 to 30,000 clones in the sample, roughly 85% were seen once. Details on this clone: No antigen is known for it. This specimen includes other DNA sequences encoding the same CDR3.

Trimming shortened V by 8 bases and J by 0 bases, and 8 bases separated the two germline ends. CDR3 length: 13 residues. Per germline, CDR1 MNHNY and CDR2 SVGAGI (reference sequence). The receptor was isolated from a human patient who received an intestinal transplant, so some T cells may come from the graft donor. The chain combines TRBV6-6 with TRBJ1-5; tentative D call: TRBD1 (6 bases). The material was PBMCs, obtained roughly 68 weeks after intestinal transplantation. CDR3 sequence reads: CASRQDSNQPQHF. The CDR3 DNA reads as TGTGCCAGCCGACAGGATAGCAATCAGCCCCAGCATTTT.